The rows below give T cell receptor beta chains drawn from one sample of a study of PD-1 blockade in classical Hodgkin lymphoma. The table came from immunoSEQ multiplex PCR; TCRdb's copy has only in-frame clones and leaves some out. Of some 18,000 clones in the sample, around 82% were seen once. The sequences come from peripheral blood mononuclear cells (PBMCs), collected before the fourth cycle of nivolumab. The receptor set was obtained from a human donor with classical Hodgkin lymphoma. CDR3s include the opening cysteine and the closing phenylalanine or tryptophan. A D gene is named only where the DNA matches it firmly. Only some rows state a clone size, as once, few, many or a class for expanded clones.

d_gene: TRBD1; j_gene: TRBJ2-2; abundance: -; v_gene: TRBV4-3; CDR3nt: TGCGCCAGCAGCCAAGGGAATGGACAGGGGGCTGGCGGGGAGCTGTTTTTT; CDR3aa: CASSQGNGQGAGGELFF
d_gene: -; j_gene: TRBJ1-5; abundance: -; v_gene: TRBV4-2; CDR3nt: TGTGCCAGCAGCCCCTCTAAATCTTCTGGTCAGCCCCAGCATTTT; CDR3aa: CASSPSKSSGQPQHF
d_gene: -; j_gene: TRBJ1-1; abundance: -; v_gene: TRBV7-2; CDR3nt: TGTGCCAGCAGCTCCAGGGTGAACACTGAAGCTTTCTTT; CDR3aa: CASSSRVNTEAFF
d_gene: -; j_gene: TRBJ1-5; abundance: -; v_gene: TRBV19; CDR3nt: TGTGCCAGTAGTATTTTAGCGGGTACGATAGGGAATCAGCCCCAGCATTTT; CDR3aa: CASSILAGTIGNQPQHF
d_gene: -; j_gene: TRBJ2-1; abundance: -; v_gene: TRBV7-2; CDR3nt: TGTGCCAGCAGCTTAGTAAATGAGCAGTTCTTC; CDR3aa: CASSLVNEQFF
d_gene: -; j_gene: TRBJ1-6; abundance: few; v_gene: TRBV18; CDR3nt: TGTGCCAGCTCAGTACAGGATCATAGGAATTCACCCCTCCACTTT; CDR3aa: CASSVQDHRNSPLHF
d_gene: -; j_gene: TRBJ2-7; abundance: -; v_gene: TRBV5-4; CDR3nt: TGTGCCAGCAGCCCGCCCCGAGGGGCAAGGCCGACCTACGAGCAGTACTTC; CDR3aa: CASSPPRGARPTYEQYF
d_gene: -; j_gene: TRBJ1-5; abundance: -; v_gene: TRBV6-5; CDR3nt: TGTGCCAGCAGCAGGAATAGGTTGGGAGGTCAGCCCCAGCATTTT; CDR3aa: CASSRNRLGGQPQHF
d_gene: -; j_gene: TRBJ2-2; abundance: -; v_gene: TRBV6-1; CDR3nt: TGTGCCAGCAGTGAAACTGGGGTTGCGGGGGAGCTGTTTTTT; CDR3aa: CASSETGVAGELFF
d_gene: -; j_gene: TRBJ2-6; abundance: -; v_gene: TRBV7-9; CDR3nt: TGTGCCAGCAGCTTAGCCACGGCTGGGGCCAACGTCCTGACTTTC; CDR3aa: CASSLATAGANVLTF
d_gene: TRBD1; j_gene: TRBJ2-7; abundance: few; v_gene: TRBV19; CDR3nt: TGTGCCAGTAAGAGGGACAGGACCTCCTACGAGCAGTACTTC; CDR3aa: CASKRDRTSYEQYF
d_gene: TRBD2; j_gene: TRBJ2-1; abundance: -; v_gene: TRBV15; CDR3nt: TGTGCCACCAGCAGAGAAGCGGGAGGCGGGAATGAGCAGTTCTTC; CDR3aa: CATSREAGGGNEQFF
d_gene: TRBD1; j_gene: TRBJ1-1; abundance: few; v_gene: TRBV30; CDR3nt: TGTGCCTGCAGAGCCCTGGGACAGGGGGCGAACTTGAACACTGAAGCTTTCTTT; CDR3aa: CACRALGQGANLNTEAFF
d_gene: -; j_gene: TRBJ2-7; abundance: -; v_gene: TRBV7-8; CDR3nt: TGTGCCAGCAGCTTAGGGCCGGCCTCCTACGAGCAGTACTTC; CDR3aa: CASSLGPASYEQYF
d_gene: -; j_gene: TRBJ2-5; abundance: once; v_gene: TRBV9; CDR3nt: TGTGCCAGCAGCGTAGCCCTTAGAGGTTCTGAAGAGACCCAGTACTTC; CDR3aa: CASSVALRGSEETQYF
d_gene: TRBD1; j_gene: TRBJ1-4; abundance: -; v_gene: TRBV28; CDR3nt: TGTGCCAGCAGGGACAGGGGACCACAAAAACTGTTTTTT; CDR3aa: CASRDRGPQKLFF
d_gene: TRBD2; j_gene: TRBJ2-7; abundance: few; v_gene: TRBV7-2; CDR3nt: TGTGCCAGCAGCACAAGGACTAGCGGGAAGGCTGTATACGAGCAGTACTTC; CDR3aa: CASSTRTSGKAVYEQYF
d_gene: -; j_gene: TRBJ1-1; abundance: -; v_gene: TRBV29-1; CDR3nt: TGCAGCGTTATGAACACTGAAGCTTTCTTT; CDR3aa: CSVMNTEAFF
d_gene: TRBD1; j_gene: TRBJ2-5; abundance: -; v_gene: TRBV28; CDR3nt: TGTGCCAGCACACGGGACAGGGGAACAAAGACCCAGTACTTC; CDR3aa: CASTRDRGTKTQYF
d_gene: -; j_gene: TRBJ1-5; abundance: -; v_gene: TRBV7-8; CDR3nt: TGTGCCAGCAGCGCGCGCCTACGAGCAGTAAACAATCAGCCCCAGCATTTT; CDR3aa: CASSARLRAVNNQPQHF
d_gene: -; j_gene: TRBJ2-5; abundance: -; v_gene: TRBV7-9; CDR3nt: TGTGCCAGCAGCTCCCGGGATCTCGGGCAAGAGACCCAGTACTTC; CDR3aa: CASSSRDLGQETQYF
d_gene: -; j_gene: TRBJ2-5; abundance: -; v_gene: TRBV9; CDR3nt: TGTGCCAGCAGCGTAGACCGACAGCAAGAGACCCAGTACTTC; CDR3aa: CASSVDRQQETQYF
d_gene: -; j_gene: TRBJ1-6; abundance: -; v_gene: TRBV23-1; CDR3nt: TGCGCCAGCTCCAATTTAACGGAGACACGCCGTAATTCACCCCTCCACTTT; CDR3aa: CASSNLTETRRNSPLHF
d_gene: -; j_gene: TRBJ1-1; abundance: -; v_gene: TRBV6-5; CDR3nt: TGTGCCAGCTGGCCCCTAGCGAACACTGAAGCTTTCTTT; CDR3aa: CASWPLANTEAFF
d_gene: TRBD2; j_gene: TRBJ2-7; abundance: -; v_gene: TRBV9; CDR3nt: TGTGCCAGCAGCGTAGAGGGGACTAGGGGCGAGCAGTACTTC; CDR3aa: CASSVEGTRGEQYF
d_gene: TRBD2; j_gene: TRBJ2-5; abundance: -; v_gene: TRBV7-6; CDR3nt: TGTGCCAGCAGCTACACTAGCGGGAGGGCCGCAGAGACCCAGTACTTC; CDR3aa: CASSYTSGRAAETQYF
d_gene: -; j_gene: TRBJ1-3; abundance: few; v_gene: TRBV19; CDR3nt: TGTGCCAGTAGTATCCCTGGAAACACCATATATTTT; CDR3aa: CASSIPGNTIYF
d_gene: TRBD1; j_gene: TRBJ1-2; abundance: -; v_gene: TRBV5-1; CDR3nt: TGCGCCAGCAGGACCGGGACAGGGATTTATGGCTACACCTTC; CDR3aa: CASRTGTGIYGYTF
d_gene: -; j_gene: TRBJ2-3; abundance: -; v_gene: TRBV6-6; CDR3nt: TGTGCCAGCAGTTCAGGGGCGGGGATATACACAGATACGCAGTATTTT; CDR3aa: CASSSGAGIYTDTQYF
d_gene: TRBD1; j_gene: TRBJ1-5; abundance: medium-sized; v_gene: TRBV9; CDR3nt: TGTGCCAGCAGCCCCTTTATTTCGCAGGGGGTTGTGATTAGCAATCAGCCCCAGCATTTT; CDR3aa: CASSPFISQGVVISNQPQHF
d_gene: -; j_gene: TRBJ2-5; abundance: -; v_gene: TRBV10-3; CDR3nt: TGTGCCATCAGTGGCGGGCCTGCTCAAGAGACCCAGTACTTC; CDR3aa: CAISGGPAQETQYF
d_gene: TRBD1; j_gene: TRBJ1-4; abundance: -; v_gene: TRBV19; CDR3nt: TGTGCCAGCGGGGGACAGGCGACAGAGGAAAAACTGTTTTTT; CDR3aa: CASGGQATEEKLFF
d_gene: -; j_gene: TRBJ2-3; abundance: -; v_gene: TRBV19; CDR3nt: TGTGCCAGTACCCTATCGGGCCACCCTGGGCATAGTGATACGCAGTATTTT; CDR3aa: CASTLSGHPGHSDTQYF
d_gene: -; j_gene: TRBJ1-1; abundance: -; v_gene: TRBV5-6; CDR3nt: TGTGCCAGCAGCTTGGTACGTGGCACTGAAGCTTTCTTT; CDR3aa: CASSLVRGTEAFF
d_gene: TRBD1; j_gene: TRBJ2-1; abundance: few; v_gene: TRBV25-1; CDR3nt: TGTGCCAGCAGTGCCCGGGGTCTAAAGGGGGCGGAAAACAATGAGCAGTTCTTC; CDR3aa: CASSARGLKGAENNEQFF
d_gene: -; j_gene: TRBJ1-1; abundance: once; v_gene: TRBV4-2; CDR3nt: TGTGCCAGCAGCCAAAATTTAAGGAACACTGAAGCTTTCTTT; CDR3aa: CASSQNLRNTEAFF
d_gene: TRBD1; j_gene: TRBJ1-2; abundance: few; v_gene: TRBV19; CDR3nt: TGTGCCAGTAGTCCCGGGACAGGGTTGAGCTACACCTTC; CDR3aa: CASSPGTGLSYTF
d_gene: TRBD1; j_gene: TRBJ1-6; abundance: -; v_gene: TRBV5-4; CDR3nt: TGTGCCAGCAGACGCCGACAGGGCGGTATAGGGGCCTCACCCCTCCACTTT; CDR3aa: CASRRRQGGIGASPLHF
d_gene: -; j_gene: TRBJ2-1; abundance: -; v_gene: TRBV28; CDR3nt: TGTGCCAGCAGCTGGGGAAACAATTACAATGAGCAGTTCTTC; CDR3aa: CASSWGNNYNEQFF
d_gene: -; j_gene: TRBJ2-7; abundance: medium-sized; v_gene: TRBV28; CDR3nt: TGTGCCAGCAGTTTTGGTGGCGAGCAGTACTTC; CDR3aa: CASSFGGEQYF
d_gene: -; j_gene: TRBJ2-3; abundance: -; v_gene: TRBV18; CDR3nt: TGTGCCAGCTCATCTTTCTCATCTAGCACAGATACGCAGTATTTT; CDR3aa: CASSSFSSSTDTQYF
d_gene: TRBD2; j_gene: TRBJ2-7; abundance: -; v_gene: TRBV7-8; CDR3nt: TGTGCCAGCCGTGCAGCGGGAGCCCGCTACGAGCAGTACTTC; CDR3aa: CASRAAGARYEQYF
d_gene: -; j_gene: TRBJ2-1; abundance: -; v_gene: TRBV19; CDR3nt: TGTGCCAGTAGTTACCTAAGGAATGAGCAGTTCTTC; CDR3aa: CASSYLRNEQFF
d_gene: TRBD2; j_gene: TRBJ2-1; abundance: -; v_gene: TRBV19; CDR3nt: TGTGCCAGTAGTATTCTAGCGGGAGGGCCCGGCTCCTACAATGAGCAGTTCTTC; CDR3aa: CASSILAGGPGSYNEQFF
d_gene: -; j_gene: TRBJ1-1; abundance: -; v_gene: TRBV2; CDR3nt: TGTGCCAGCAGCCAATATGAAGCTTTCTTT; CDR3aa: CASSQYEAFF
d_gene: -; j_gene: TRBJ2-1; abundance: -; v_gene: TRBV19; CDR3nt: TGTGCCAGTAGTATAGATAGGGACAATGAGCAGTTCTTC; CDR3aa: CASSIDRDNEQFF
d_gene: TRBD1; j_gene: TRBJ1-1; abundance: -; v_gene: TRBV5-1; CDR3nt: TGCGCCAGCAGCTTGGAACCGGGACAGATAACTGAAGCTTTCTTT; CDR3aa: CASSLEPGQITEAFF
d_gene: -; j_gene: TRBJ1-2; abundance: -; v_gene: TRBV19; CDR3nt: TGTGCCAGTAGTTTCCTAGCTGATCTGGGCTACACCTTC; CDR3aa: CASSFLADLGYTF
d_gene: -; j_gene: TRBJ2-5; abundance: -; v_gene: TRBV29-1; CDR3nt: TGCAGCGCCGGGACGTGGGATGGAAAGACCCAGTACTTC; CDR3aa: CSAGTWDGKTQYF
d_gene: -; j_gene: TRBJ2-3; abundance: -; v_gene: TRBV19; CDR3nt: TGTGCCAGTAGTATTATCAGCCTAGATACGCAGTATTTT; CDR3aa: CASSIISLDTQYF
d_gene: -; j_gene: TRBJ1-1; abundance: few; v_gene: TRBV29-1; CDR3nt: TGCAGCGCCACCCCACGGGTGAACACTGAAGCTTTCTTT; CDR3aa: CSATPRVNTEAFF
d_gene: -; j_gene: TRBJ1-3; abundance: -; v_gene: TRBV10-3; CDR3nt: TGTGCCATCAGTACAACAGAGAGCTCTGGAAACACCATATATTTT; CDR3aa: CAISTTESSGNTIYF
d_gene: -; j_gene: TRBJ2-1; abundance: -; v_gene: TRBV2; CDR3nt: TGTGCCAGCAGAGCCCGGACAGCCGGAAGAAGCAATGAGCAGTTCTTC; CDR3aa: CASRARTAGRSNEQFF
d_gene: TRBD2; j_gene: TRBJ2-1; abundance: -; v_gene: TRBV29-1; CDR3nt: TGCAGCGTTGGAAATAGCGGGAGTTATGAGCAGTTCTTC; CDR3aa: CSVGNSGSYEQFF
d_gene: -; j_gene: TRBJ2-7; abundance: few; v_gene: TRBV30; CDR3nt: TGTGCCTGGAGTGGACTCGGGGGTCCAGTTTCCAACGAGCAGTACTTC; CDR3aa: CAWSGLGGPVSNEQYF
d_gene: TRBD1; j_gene: TRBJ1-2; abundance: -; v_gene: TRBV28; CDR3nt: TGTGCCAGCAGGCCGCGAACAGGGGGCGCAGGTGGCTACACCTTC; CDR3aa: CASRPRTGGAGGYTF